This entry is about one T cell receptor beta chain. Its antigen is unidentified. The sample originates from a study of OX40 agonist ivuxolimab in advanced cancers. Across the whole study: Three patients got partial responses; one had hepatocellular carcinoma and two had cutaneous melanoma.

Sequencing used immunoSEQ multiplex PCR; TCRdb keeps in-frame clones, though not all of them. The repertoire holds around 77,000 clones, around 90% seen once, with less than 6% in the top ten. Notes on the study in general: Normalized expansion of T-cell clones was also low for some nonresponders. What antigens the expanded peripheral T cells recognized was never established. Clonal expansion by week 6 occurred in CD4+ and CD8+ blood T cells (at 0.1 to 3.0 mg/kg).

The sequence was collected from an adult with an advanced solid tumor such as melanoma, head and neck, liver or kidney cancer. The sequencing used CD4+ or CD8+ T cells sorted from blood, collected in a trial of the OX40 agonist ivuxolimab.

The CDR3 reads CASSQVERPAYNEQFF. CDR3 bases: TGCGCCAGCAGCCAAGTTGAGCGGCCCGCCTACAATGAGCAGTTCTTC. The chain has TRBV4-3 and TRBJ2-1, with TRBD2 as a possible D gene (5 bases). The germline CDR1 and CDR2 sequences are LGHNA and YSLEER. The V and J ends lost 1 base and 2 bases respectively, with 12 bases between them. The CDR3 has 16 amino acids.